These T cell receptor beta chains were read from a single sample in a study of response to subunit inactivated influenza vaccine. TCRdb re-derived calls from the RT-PCR reads in MiXCR, one entry per CDR3 protein. The sample holds 400,000 to 550,000 distinct CDR3 sequences, about 25% seen once. Sequencing was performed on CD4+ T cells sorted from PBMCs, taken about 5 days after vaccination. The receptors were gathered from a man aged 45 to 65 who received an inactivated influenza vaccine. Both conserved end residues are part of each CDR3. A D gene is named only where the DNA matches it firmly. The size entry is marked missing in some rows and otherwise reads once, few, many or a size class.

v_gene	j_gene	d_gene	abundance	CDR3nt	CDR3aa
TRBV20-1	TRBJ2-1	NA	few	TGCAGTGCTAGACGCGACTATAACAATGAGCAGTTCTTC	CSARRDYNNEQFF
TRBV24-1	TRBJ2-1	NA	NA	TGTGCCACCAGTGCCGGGGCAACCTACAATGAGCAGTTCTTC	CATSAGATYNEQFF
TRBV4-2	TRBJ2-5	NA	few	TGTGCCAGCAGCCAAGAGTTGCAGGGTCGTGAGACCCAGTACTTC	CASSQELQGRETQYF
TRBV6-1	TRBJ2-2	NA	NA	TGTGCCAGCCGGCGCCAGCGGTCCACCGGGGAGCTGTTTTTT	CASRRQRSTGELFF
TRBV4-2	TRBJ2-6	TRBD2	NA	TGTGCCAGCAGCCAAGATTGGCGGGAGGGTATCGCTGGGGCCAACGTCCTGACTTTC	CASSQDWREGIAGANVLTF
TRBV20-1	TRBJ2-4	NA	NA	TGCAGTGCTAGTTCACCCAGTAACATTCAGTACTTC	CSASSPSNIQYF
TRBV5-5	TRBJ2-2	NA	few	TGTGCCAGCAGCTTTACGGGAGTAAACACCGGGGAGCTGTTTTTT	CASSFTGVNTGELFF
TRBV6-2/TRBV6-3	TRBJ2-3	NA	NA	TGTGCCAGCAGCCCCGGTCTAGCTTGGGTTACGCAGTATTTT	CASSPGLAWVTQYF
TRBV9	TRBJ2-3	TRBD2	NA	TGTGCCAGCAGCGTAGCCGGGGGACTAGCGGACGATACGCAGTATTTT	CASSVAGGLADDTQYF
TRBV4-3	TRBJ2-7	NA	NA	TGCGCCAGCAGCCAAGGTACGCAGGGGTACGAGCAGTACTTC	CASSQGTQGYEQYF
TRBV18	TRBJ2-7	TRBD1	few	TGTGCCAGCTCACCATCGTCAGGGGGCGTCGAGCAGTACTTC	CASSPSSGGVEQYF
TRBV16	TRBJ1-5	NA	many	TGTGCCAGCAGCCAAGGTATCTCGGGGGGCTGGTCTCAGCCCCAGCATTTT	CASSQGISGGWSQPQHF
TRBV5-1	TRBJ2-5	TRBD1	few	TGCGCCAGCAGTGACGGACAGGGCCAAGAGACCCAGTACTTC	CASSDGQGQETQYF
TRBV12-3/TRBV12-4	TRBJ2-1	TRBD2	NA	TGTGCCAGCAGTCAGCTAGCGGGGGAGCTTAATGAGCAGTTCTTC	CASSQLAGELNEQFF
TRBV20-1	TRBJ1-4	TRBD1	NA	TGCAGTGCGCCCCGGCAGGGGGTTTGGGAAAAACTGTTTTTT	CSAPRQGVWEKLFF